The TCR beta chain described here comes from a study of blood T cell repertoires in COVID-19. Assay: immunoSEQ multiplex PCR; the TCRdb copy retains only in-frame clones and omits some. The sample carries about 75,000 clones, around 84% recorded once. Trimming pared 4 bases from V and 4 bases from J, leaving 10 bases between. This CDR3 is 13 amino acids long. The sequenced sample was peripheral blood. This TCR was sampled from a woman aged 45-65 years with acute or convalescent COVID-19. The V call is TRBV12-3 or TRBV12-4, the J call TRBJ1-2; D is uncertain. The CDR3 sequence is CASSSGFLYGYTF. The DNA for the CDR3 is TGTGCCAGCAGTTCGGGTTTCCTCTATGGCTACACCTTC.